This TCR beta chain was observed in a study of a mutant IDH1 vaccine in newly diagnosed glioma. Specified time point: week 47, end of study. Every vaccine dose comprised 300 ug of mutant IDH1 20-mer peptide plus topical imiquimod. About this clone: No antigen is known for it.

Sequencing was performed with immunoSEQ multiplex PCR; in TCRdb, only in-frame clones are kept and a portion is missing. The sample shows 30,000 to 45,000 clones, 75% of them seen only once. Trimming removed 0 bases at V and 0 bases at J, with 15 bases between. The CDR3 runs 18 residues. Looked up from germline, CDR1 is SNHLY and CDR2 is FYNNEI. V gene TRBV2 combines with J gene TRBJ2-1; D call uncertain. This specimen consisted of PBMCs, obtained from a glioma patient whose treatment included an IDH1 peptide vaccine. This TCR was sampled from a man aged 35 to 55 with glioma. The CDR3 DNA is TGTGCCAGCAGTGAAGCGCGGAGCGCGATAGTCTCCTACAATGAGCAGTTCTTC. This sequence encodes CASSEARSAIVSYNEQFF.